This is a list of T cell receptor beta chains from one sample in a study of T cells in localized non-small cell lung cancer. Method: immunoSEQ multiplex PCR; TCRdb's copy keeps in-frame clones and lacks some. Altogether 90,000 to 100,000 clones are present, more than 75% being singletons, with the ten largest covering 4.1%. Sequences were derived from PBMCs, sampled before any cancer treatment. These receptors came from a woman aged 35 to 70 with stage II squamous cell lung carcinoma. Each CDR3 is given with its conserved first and last residue. A D gene is named only where the DNA matches it firmly.

v_gene: TRBV6-1; j_gene: TRBJ1-1; d_gene: -; CDR3aa: CASSENGPMEAFF
v_gene: TRBV7-2; j_gene: TRBJ1-1; d_gene: -; CDR3aa: CASSSRTVTEAFF
v_gene: TRBV29-1; j_gene: TRBJ2-7; d_gene: -; CDR3aa: CSVRAGHEQYF
v_gene: TRBV5-1; j_gene: TRBJ1-1; d_gene: -; CDR3aa: CASSLVSGLGPKNTEAFF
v_gene: TRBV7-9; j_gene: TRBJ2-7; d_gene: TRBD1; CDR3aa: CASSLGQGNEQYF
v_gene: TRBV6-1; j_gene: TRBJ1-5; d_gene: TRBD1; CDR3aa: CASSERDSEHF
v_gene: TRBV29-1; j_gene: TRBJ1-5; d_gene: TRBD1; CDR3aa: CSVGQGAYQPQHF
v_gene: TRBV11-2; j_gene: TRBJ2-3; d_gene: -; CDR3aa: CASSLGLRGHTDTQYF
v_gene: TRBV5-1; j_gene: TRBJ2-1; d_gene: TRBD2; CDR3aa: CASSSRTSDEQFF
v_gene: TRBV28; j_gene: TRBJ1-1; d_gene: -; CDR3aa: CASSADLGRGNTEAFF
v_gene: TRBV6-5; j_gene: TRBJ1-2; d_gene: -; CDR3aa: CASSSLITHGYTF
v_gene: TRBV5-1; j_gene: TRBJ2-7; d_gene: -; CDR3aa: CASSLVAGTYEQYF
v_gene: TRBV5-1; j_gene: TRBJ1-2; d_gene: -; CDR3aa: CASSLVPGYGYTF
v_gene: TRBV6-1; j_gene: TRBJ2-3; d_gene: -; CDR3aa: CASKKERHSTDTQYF
v_gene: TRBV7-9; j_gene: TRBJ1-5; d_gene: -; CDR3aa: CASSLDSHQPQHF
v_gene: TRBV19; j_gene: TRBJ2-5; d_gene: -; CDR3aa: CASSIVTAGTQYF
v_gene: TRBV28; j_gene: TRBJ1-4; d_gene: -; CDR3aa: CASTRWGRGSQFEKLFF
v_gene: TRBV12-5; j_gene: TRBJ1-2; d_gene: -; CDR3aa: CASGHGIAYGYTF
v_gene: TRBV27; j_gene: TRBJ1-2; d_gene: -; CDR3aa: CASSFGANYGYTF
v_gene: TRBV5-6; j_gene: TRBJ2-5; d_gene: TRBD2; CDR3aa: CASSLARRLAGGKETQYF
v_gene: TRBV19; j_gene: TRBJ1-5; d_gene: -; CDR3aa: CASRQRGGPPLHF
v_gene: TRBV12-5; j_gene: TRBJ2-7; d_gene: -; CDR3aa: CATHAGDSYEQYF
v_gene: TRBV5-1; j_gene: TRBJ2-2; d_gene: -; CDR3aa: CASSPGGQANTGELFF
v_gene: TRBV30; j_gene: TRBJ1-1; d_gene: -; CDR3aa: CAWSGAGNTEAFF